This TCR beta chain comes out of a study of T cells in Graves' hyperthyroidism and ophthalmopathy. An approximately 10 ml volume of fresh peripheral blood provided the PBMCs. This clonotype was seen more than once but under ten times. RNA transcripts yielded amplified TCR beta CDR3 regions. First-round RT-PCR targeting the TCR CDR3 was performed with the HTBI primer set. In TCRdb, the multiplex PCR reads were re-called with MiXCR into one record per CDR3 protein. The data contain some 440,000 distinct CDR3 sequences, around 16% of them seen just once; the ten biggest clones take up 7.5% to 9%. This CDR3 is 18 amino acids long. Germline V gene lookup returns CDR1 SEHNR and CDR2 FQNEAQ (reference sequence). The J segment lost 9 bases and the V segment lost 5 bases, leaving 21 bases of the junction unmatched.

The sequenced sample was blood. J is TRBJ2-3 and V is TRBV7-9; 9 bases align to TRBD2. This sequence originates from a woman younger than 35 with Graves' hyperthyroidism. The DNA for the CDR3 is TGTGCCAGCAGCCCCCCCTGGGCTAGCGGGGAGGTTCCCCTAACGCAGTATTTT. Its translation: CASSPPWASGEVPLTQYF.